There are many counts of the clone carrying this T cell receptor beta chain. Trimming left V 1 base short and J 6 bases short, with 16 bases between. Germline CDR1 reads LNHNV; CDR2 reads YYDKDF (reference sequence). This CDR3 has 16 amino acids. This sample was taken from a study of blood T cells in healthy people across ages. The second PCR ran about 6 to 12 cycles with a sample-barcoded 5' primer and J-beta primers. TCRdb independently ran MiXCR on the 5' RACE reads; one entry per CDR3 protein. The table has about 590,000 distinct CDR3 sequences, about 30% seen once. The rearrangement joins TRBV15 to TRBJ2-1; TRBD2 might be the D (7 bases). The clonotype comes from a woman over 75 in good health. Sequenced: blood. In nucleotides, the CDR3 is TGTGCCACCAGCAGAGCCTCTAGGGGGGGCCTCAATGAGCAGTTCTTC. It yields the protein CATSRASRGGLNEQFF.